This TCR beta chain was sequenced for a study of cytomegalovirus exposure and HLA in healthy donors. Study-level results: CMV serostatus was the only immune exposure information that was available.

Note on this clone: Its antigen is unidentified.

The PCR made use of 60 Vbeta and 13 Jbeta primers. The assay was immunoSEQ multiplex PCR, and TCRdb's table has in-frame clones only and misses some. The table records some 130,000 clones, roughly four fifths of them present only once. The sequenced sample consisted of PBMCs. The TCR comes from a male donor in good health and CMV-seropositive.

The CDR3, as DNA: TGTGCTAGTGGCCCTAATGTGGATACGCAGTATTTT. This codes for CASGPNVDTQYF. The chain couples TRBV12-5 to TRBJ2-3; no clear D. Trimming shortened V by 6 bases and J by 6 bases, and 10 bases separated the two germline ends. Looked up from germline, CDR1 is LGHNT and CDR2 is FRNRAP. The CDR3 runs 12 residues. Full variable domain (outside the CDR3, taken from reference TRBV12-5 and TRBJ2-3): DARVTQTPRHKVTEMGQEVTMRCQPILGHNTVFWYRQTMMQGLELLAYFRNRAPLDDSGMPKDRFSAEMPDATLATLKIQPSEPRDSAVYFCASGPNVDTQYFGPGTRLTVL.